This T cell receptor (beta chain) emerged from a study of read filtering for tumor transcriptome and immune sequencing (dated by TCRdb to 2020 to 2022). Some background on the complete study: The cohort consisted of 17 to 20 male and approximately 15 female patients, with a mean age of 65.9 years and an age range of roughly 45 to 90. Under revised international staging, roughly 8 patients fell into R-ISS I, some 15 into R-ISS II and more than five into R-ISS III. Whole-transcriptome libraries were prepared with the TruSeq RNA Access Library Prep Kit after DNase treatment. TCR-region mapped reads per sample ranged from about 4.05 to 11 million with IR-seq versus only roughly 75 to 1273 with RNA-seq. TCR repertoires obtained by targeted immune repertoire sequencing and by bulk whole-transcriptome sequencing performed on the same bone marrow samples were compared. As a main aim, a read-filtering strategy for immune repertoire data was addressed, with the specific question being whether clonotypes supported by a single read should be removed.

With regard to this clonotype: No antigen is known for it. No much larger clone exists at a distance of one base, and base qualities are not known.

Here is what the overall study found, with its caveats: Removing single-read clonotypes increased the correlation between IR-seq and RNA-seq shared clonotype proportions. Single-read clonotypes made up about 87% of clonotypes but 3% to 4% of total reads in IR-seq, and less than 75% of clonotypes and 40% to 45% of reads in RNA-seq. Rather than purified T cells, the sorted CD138-negative fraction was a mixed bone marrow immune population. Compared with RNA-seq, IR-seq captured clonotypes at much higher depth and more reliably, and a smaller IR-seq throughput was enough to identify most shared clonotypes.

The germline V gene sets CDR1 to LGHNA and CDR2 to YSLEER. Trimming removed 3 bases from V and 7 bases from J; the gene matches leave 11 bases unexplained. Inclusive of the bounding cysteine and phenylalanine, the CDR3 is 16 residues long. The kept DNA is CDR3 alone, 48 bases in frame from the first base. Bone marrow was sampled from every patient at the time of active disease. Bone marrow mononuclear cells were isolated by Ficoll-Hypaque density gradient centrifugation. Myeloma plasma cells were removed and CD138-negative cells were obtained by negative selection following labeling with CD138 magnetic microbeads on a MACS separator. Flow cytometry on an Attune NxT with CD138 antibodies was used to check the purity of the isolated cells. TRIzol reagent was used to extract total RNA, which was then quantified with a NanoDrop spectrophotometer. For each patient, the CD138-negative bone marrow sample underwent paired RNA-seq and IR-seq.

TCR libraries were built from 300 to 450 ng RNA with the Immunoverse kit, using molecular barcoded adaptors covering alpha/delta and beta/gamma chains. TCR library preparation used the same RNA that was used for transcriptome sequencing. TCR libraries were sequenced on an Illumina HiSeq 4000 with 2 x 150 cycles. The published analysis was carried out like this. Using MiXCR, which included quality filtering and error correction, TCR reads were aligned to human V, D, J and C references and then assembled into CDR3 clonotypes. Clonotype counts and gene usage diversity were analyzed with the tcR package in R. Raw mapping reads were checked after the RNA-seq reads had been mapped by STAR aligner version 2.5.3a onto the human GRCh37 genome. IR-seq fastq files were randomly downsampled with Seqtk 1.3 to test the effect of sequencing depth on detected clonotypes. TCRdb reprocessing: public reads trimmed at Q25 with fastp, clones called with MiXCR, in-frame beta chains kept. Under each unique CDR3 protein, matching rows form one entry showing the most common genes and DNA. The V and J calls reflect TCRdb's pipeline rather than the authors' work. The sample records about 46,000 distinct CDR3 sequences, around 20% of which are singletons. 30% to 45% of the sample is taken by the ten largest.

This chain is built from TRBV4-3 and TRBJ2-7; a stretch of 11 junction bases matches TRBD2. Sequenced: a population of CD138-negative cells sorted from bone marrow. The cell subset or site label for this specimen denotes: bone marrow mononuclear cells depleted of CD138+ plasma/myeloma cells by negative magnetic selection. This receptor was obtained from a donor over 35 with multiple myeloma. The encoded CDR3 is CASSQVAGGDPGEQYF. Read as DNA, the sequence is TGCGCCAGCAGCCAGGTAGCGGGAGGGGACCCAGGGGAGCAGTACTTC.